The 17 T cell receptor beta chains presented below share a single source sample, sequenced in a study of Tregs in tolerant kidney transplant recipients. Data came from immunoSEQ multiplex PCR; TCRdb stores just in-frame clones and leaves some out. Of around 230,000 clones in the sample, 80% to 85% were seen once. Material: CD4+ T cells from blood. These receptor sequences come from a human donor in good health.

In DNA form, the CDR3 reads TGCGCCAGCAGCAAGGACACAGCCATGAACACTGAAGCTTTCTTT. This translates into CASSKDTAMNTEAFF. The chain is built from TRBV5-1 and TRBJ1-1; tentatively, D is TRBD1 (5 bases). CDR1 SGHRS and CDR2 YFSETQ come from the germline V gene. This CDR3 is 15 amino acids long. Trimming pared 4 bases from V and 0 bases from J, leaving 13 bases between.

The V gene is TRBV6-6, the J gene TRBJ1-2; 8 positions agree with TRBD1. This CDR3 is built from 16 residues. The V segment lost 2 bases and the J segment 6 bases; nucleotides outside the gene matches: 11. Looked up from germline, CDR1 is MNHNY and CDR2 is SVGAGI (reference sequence). The CDR3, as DNA: TGTGCCAGCAGTTACAGGCCGGACAGGGCCGAGGATGGCTACACCTTC. The encoded protein is CASSYRPDRAEDGYTF.

The rearrangement joins TRBV29-1 to TRBJ2-7; weak D call: TRBD1 (6 bases). CDR1 and CDR2 (germline): SQVTM, ANQGSEA. This CDR3 is built from 12 residues. The germline V and J ends were trimmed by 4 bases and 5 bases, with 12 bases remaining between them. CDR3 bases: TGCAGCGTTGTGAACAGGGCCAACGAGCAGTACTTC. This codes for CSVVNRANEQYF.

The genes are TRBV7-2 and TRBJ2-1, with TRBD1 as a possible D gene (7 bases). The V and J ends lost 2 bases and 5 bases respectively, with 13 bases between them. This CDR3 is 15 amino acids long. In germline, CDR1 is SGHTA, CDR2 FQGNSA. This CDR3 is CASSLMTRGHNEQFF. CDR3 nucleotide sequence: TGTGCCAGCAGCTTAATGACTAGGGGGCACAATGAGCAGTTCTTC.

The chain uses TRBV29-1 and TRBJ2-3; tentative D call: TRBD2 (6 bases). Between the trimmed V and J ends, which lost 7 bases and 0 bases, there was a span of 26 bases. The CDR3 has 18 amino acids. Germline V gene lookup returns CDR1 SQVTM and CDR2 ANQGSEA. In nucleotides, the CDR3 is TGCAGCGGTGGCGACCACCCGGGACTCCTAAGAAGCACAGATACGCAGTATTTT. Translation: CSGGDHPGLLRSTDTQYF.

The rearrangement uses TRBV7-2 and TRBJ2-3; possible D gene TRBD2, 5 bases. This CDR3 is 14 amino acids long. Trimming took 1 base from V and 4 from J, leaving 9 bases between them. CDR1 is SGHTA and CDR2 is FQGNSA in the germline V gene. In DNA, the CDR3 is TGTGCCAGCAGCTTAGAGAGGGTTCCAGATACGCAGTATTTT. It translates to CASSLERVPDTQYF.

The V call is TRBV5-1, the J call TRBJ1-2, with unresolved D. The CDR3 extends over 14 amino acids. Germline V gene lookup returns CDR1 SGHRS and CDR2 YFSETQ. Trimming removed 0 bases from V and 8 bases from J, with 14 bases in between. The DNA for the CDR3 is TGCGCCAGCAGCTTGGGTTTTGATCACGTAGGCTACACCTTC. Its protein product is CASSLGFDHVGYTF. Filled out from reference TRBV5-1 and TRBJ1-2, the complete variable domain reads KAGVTQTPRYLIKTRGQQVTLSCSPISGHRSVSWYQQTPGQGLQFLFEYFSETQRNKGNFPGRFSGRQFSNSRSEMNVSTLELGDSALYLCASSLGFDHVGYTFGSGTRLTVV.

The CDR3 protein is CASSDGIREAFF. The CDR3 DNA is TGTGCCAGCAGTGACGGGATCCGTGAAGCTTTCTTT. V and J are TRBV2 and TRBJ1-1; D not certain. The CDR3 has 12 residues. The germline CDR1 and CDR2 sequences are SNHLY and FYNNEI. Trimming removed 3 bases from V and 7 bases from J, with 9 bases in between.

J is TRBJ1-2 and V is TRBV5-4; tentative D call: TRBD1 (5 bases). The CDR3 covers 15 residues. Between the trimmed V and J ends, which lost 4 bases and 4 bases, there was a span of 17 bases. The germline V gene encodes CDR1 SGHNT and CDR2 YYREEE (reference sequence). CDR3 DNA: TGTGCCAGCAGCCCTCAGGGAGCTACGGGCTATGGCTACACCTTC. Its translation: CASSPQGATGYGYTF.

Concerning this clone itself: The junction shows a germline mismatch at one end, possibly a read error. The V call is TRBV4-2, the J call TRBJ2-6; 8 nucleotides agree with TRBD2. Germline V CDR1 and CDR2: LGHNA, YNFKEQ. This CDR3 has 17 residues. The CDR3 protein is CAGSQDGGASGANVLTF. Written as DNA, the CDR3 is TGTGCCGGCAGCCAAGACGGGGGGGCGAGTGGGGCCAACGTCCTGACTTTC.

The rearrangement uses TRBV2 and TRBJ2-1; D might be TRBD2 (6 bases). V dropped 3 bases and J dropped 3 bases, with 21 bases sitting between them. The CDR3 has 18 residues. CDR1 and CDR2 (germline): SNHLY, FYNNEI. The CDR3 DNA reads TGTGCCAGCAGTGACTGGGGTTGGCTGCGGGAAAACTACAATGAGCAGTTCTTC. Protein product: CASSDWGWLRENYNEQFF.

The gene calls are TRBV15 and TRBJ1-2; a possible D gene is TRBD1 (6 bases). The germline V gene has CDR1 LNHNV and CDR2 YYDKDF (reference sequence). This CDR3 is 13 amino acids long. The germline V and J ends were trimmed by 8 bases and 4 bases, with 14 bases remaining between them. The CDR3: CATSEDSFYGYTF. CDR3 in DNA: TGTGCCACCTCCGAGGACAGTTTCTATGGCTACACCTTC.

The chain combines TRBV6-5 with TRBJ2-7; unclear D gene. Trimming stripped 4 bases from V and 2 bases from J, with 6 bases between. The CDR3 length is 12 residues. From germline, CDR1 is MNHEY and CDR2 SVGAGI. The DNA for the CDR3 is TGTGCCAGCAGTTCGACGGCCTACGAGCAGTACTTC. It yields the protein CASSSTAYEQYF.

On this clone: The junction departs from the called germline gene at one end, perhaps through a read error. This chain links TRBV7-9 with TRBJ1-2; TRBD1 might be the D (6 bases). The germline gives CDR1 SEHNR, CDR2 FQNEAQ (reference sequence). The CDR3 has 18 residues. CDR3 sequence reads: CASGFGSGQWPAAGGYTF. The CDR3 nucleotides are TGTGCCAGCGGCTTTGGTTCAGGACAGTGGCCCGCCGCGGGAGGCTACACCTTC. The variable domain in full, completed from reference TRBV7-9 and TRBJ1-2, reads DTGVSQNPRHKITKRGQNVTFRCDPISEHNRLYWYRQTLGQGPEFLTYFQNEAQLEKSRLLSDRFSAERPKGSFSTLEIQRTEQGDSAMYLCASGFGSGQWPAAGGYTFGSGTRLTVV.

This chain links TRBV7-2 with TRBJ2-1; the D is unclear. Germline CDR1 reads SGHTA; CDR2 reads FQGNSA. The CDR3 runs to 14 residues. Between the trimmed V and J ends, which lost 2 bases and 0 bases, there was a span of 5 bases. CDR3 bases: TGTGCCAGCAGCTTACGGGTCTCCTACAATGAGCAGTTCTTC. It encodes CASSLRVSYNEQFF.

This chain links TRBV7-6 with TRBJ1-6, with D tentatively TRBD1 (6 bases). Germline values: CDR1 SGHVS, CDR2 FNYEAQ. The length of the CDR3 is 15 residues. Trimming removed 4 bases from V and 9 bases from J, with 16 bases in between. The CDR3 nucleotides read TGTGCCAGCAGCTCGGGGGGGGCGAAGAGTTCACCCCTCCACTTT. Amino acid sequence: CASSSGGAKSSPLHF. The complete variable domain, with remaining parts taken from reference TRBV7-6 and TRBJ1-6, reads GAGVSQSPRYKVTKRGQDVALRCDPISGHVSLYWYRQALGQGPEFLTYFNYEAQQDKSGLPNDRFSAERPEGSISTLTIQRTEQRDSAMYRCASSSGGAKSSPLHFGNGTRLTVT.

The chain is built from TRBV6-5 and TRBJ1-5, with D unresolved. Germline CDR1 MNHEY, CDR2 SVGAGI. The CDR3 has 15 residues. Trimming cost V 0 bases and J 7 bases, with 13 bases left between them. CDR3 residues: CASSYSMTNGQPQHF. DNA of the CDR3: TGTGCCAGCAGTTACTCGATGACAAACGGGCAGCCCCAGCATTTT.